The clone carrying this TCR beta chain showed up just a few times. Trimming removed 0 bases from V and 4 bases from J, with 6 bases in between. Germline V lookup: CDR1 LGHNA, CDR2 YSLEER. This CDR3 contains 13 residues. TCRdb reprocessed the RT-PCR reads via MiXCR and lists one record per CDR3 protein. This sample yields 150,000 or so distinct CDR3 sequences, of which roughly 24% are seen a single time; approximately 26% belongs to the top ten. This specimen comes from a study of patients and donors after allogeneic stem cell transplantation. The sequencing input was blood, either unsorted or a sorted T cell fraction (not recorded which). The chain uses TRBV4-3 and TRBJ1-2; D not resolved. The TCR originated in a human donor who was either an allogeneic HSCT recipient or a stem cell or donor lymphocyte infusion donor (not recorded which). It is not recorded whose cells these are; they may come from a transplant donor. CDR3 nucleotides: TGCGCCAGCAGCCAAGATCAGCTCTATGGCTACACCTTC. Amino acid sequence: CASSQDQLYGYTF.